These T cell receptor beta chains were read from a single sample in a study of Ad26.COV2.S vaccination and SARS-CoV-2 variants. Assay used: immunoSEQ multiplex PCR; TCRdb lists only in-frame clones, some missing. The sample contains 300,000 to 350,000 clones, roughly nine tenths of which appear only once. This material consisted of peripheral blood, taken in a trial of Ad26.COV2.S vaccine versus placebo. These receptors came from a person aged 18-60 years who received the Ad26.COV2.S COVID-19 vaccine or a placebo. CDR3s include the opening cysteine and the closing phenylalanine or tryptophan. A D gene is named only where the DNA matches it firmly. Size values are once, few and many counts, or a class for expanded clones, and some rows have none.

TRBJ2-7,NA,TRBV28,NA,CASGAQGNYDEQYF,TGTGCCAGCGGGGCGCAGGGGAATTACGACGAGCAGTACTTC
TRBJ1-1,NA,TRBV9,NA,CASSVAVGDRTEAFF,TGTGCCAGCAGCGTAGCGGTAGGGGACCGCACTGAAGCTTTCTTT
TRBJ1-1,TRBD1,TRBV10-3,NA,CAISTGTGKTEAFF,TGTGCCATCAGTACCGGGACAGGGAAGACTGAAGCTTTCTTT
TRBJ1-1,NA,TRBV4-2,once,CASSQKTEAFF,TGTGCCAGCAGCCAGAAAACTGAAGCTTTCTTT
TRBJ1-4,NA,TRBV5-1,NA,CASSLERGLGKLFF,TGCGCCAGCAGCTTGGAAAGGGGGTTGGGGAAACTGTTTTTT
TRBJ2-3,NA,TRBV7-2,NA,CASSFLAAASTDTQYF,TGTGCCAGCAGCTTCTTGGCTGCGGCTAGCACAGATACGCAGTATTTT
TRBJ1-6,NA,TRBV6-2/TRBV6-3,NA,CASSLTTRALGNSPLHF,TGTGCCAGCAGCCTCACGACGAGGGCCCTGGGGAATTCACCCCTCCACTTT
TRBJ2-1,NA,TRBV6-2/TRBV6-3,NA,CASSYPSGAGVLLSYNEQFF,TGTGCCAGCAGTTACCCATCAGGGGCGGGAGTGCTTCTCTCCTACAATGAGCAGTTCTTC
TRBJ2-1,NA,TRBV24-1,once,CATSDNGAGKYNEQFF,TGTGCCACCAGTGATAATGGGGCAGGGAAGTACAATGAGCAGTTCTTC
TRBJ2-3,TRBD1,TRBV5-8,NA,CASSVGQAGRTDTQYF,TGTGCCAGCAGCGTGGGACAGGCGGGGAGGACAGATACGCAGTATTTT
TRBJ1-2,NA,TRBV7-8,once,CASSRGVDYGYTF,TGTGCCAGCAGCCGGGGCGTCGACTATGGCTACACCTTC
TRBJ2-2,TRBD1,TRBV30,NA,CAWTLGTGVNTGELFF,TGTGCCTGGACCCTGGGGACAGGAGTGAACACCGGGGAGCTGTTTTTT
TRBJ2-3,NA,TRBV7-9,NA,CASSLGSSDTQYF,TGTGCCAGCAGCTTAGGGTCCAGCGATACGCAGTATTTT
TRBJ2-7,TRBD1,TRBV4-2,NA,CASSPTGGSYEQYF,TGTGCCAGCAGCCCCACAGGGGGCTCCTACGAGCAGTACTTC
TRBJ2-1,TRBD2,TRBV7-6,NA,CASSSRLTSGEHEQFF,TGTGCCAGCAGCTCCCGGCTGACTAGCGGGGAGCATGAGCAGTTCTTC
TRBJ2-2,NA,TRBV3-1/TRBV3-2,NA,CASSQEAGVTGELFF,TGTGCCAGCAGCCAAGAGGCAGGGGTCACCGGGGAGCTGTTTTTT
TRBJ2-7,TRBD2,TRBV2,NA,CASGTSGSYEQYF,TGTGCCAGTGGGACTAGCGGTTCCTACGAGCAGTACTTC
TRBJ2-3,TRBD2,TRBV11-2,NA,CASSSIGGLAPDTQYF,TGTGCCAGCAGCTCAATTGGGGGACTAGCCCCAGATACGCAGTATTTT
TRBJ2-4,NA,TRBV7-9,NA,CASSSTAGLAKNIQYF,TGTGCCAGCAGCTCTACCGCCGGATTAGCCAAAAACATTCAGTACTTC
TRBJ2-7,NA,TRBV28,NA,CASSFGGSTTYEQYF,TGTGCCAGCAGTTTTGGGGGCAGCACTACCTACGAGCAGTACTTC
TRBJ1-4,NA,TRBV5-1,NA,CASSLATGGVEKLFF,TGCGCCAGCAGCTTGGCCACGGGGGGAGTCGAAAAACTGTTTTTT
TRBJ2-7,NA,TRBV4-1,NA,CASRTRPGGLYEQYF,TGCGCCAGCAGGACCAGGCCCGGGGGTTTATACGAGCAGTACTTC
TRBJ1-2,NA,TRBV4-3,NA,CASSQDSRVVGYTF,TGCGCCAGCAGCCAAGATTCCAGGGTAGTAGGCTACACCTTC
TRBJ2-3,TRBD2,TRBV3-1/TRBV3-2,NA,CASSPARASGSTDTQYF,TGTGCCAGCAGCCCGGCCAGGGCTAGCGGTAGCACAGATACGCAGTATTTT
TRBJ1-3,NA,TRBV7-9,NA,CASSLGKLSGNTIYF,TGTGCCAGCAGCTTAGGGAAATTGAGTGGAAACACCATATATTTT
TRBJ2-7,TRBD1,TRBV6-5,NA,CASSGWDRDEQYF,TGTGCCAGCAGCGGCTGGGACAGGGACGAGCAGTACTTC
TRBJ1-2,NA,TRBV3-1/TRBV3-2,NA,CASSPQPNNYGYTF,TGTGCCAGCAGCCCCCAGCCAAACAACTATGGCTACACCTTC
TRBJ2-7,NA,TRBV28,NA,CASLGGGLESYEQYF,TGTGCCAGCCTAGGAGGAGGCCTAGAGTCCTACGAGCAGTACTTC
TRBJ2-1,NA,TRBV4-2,NA,CASSQGLNSYNEQFF,TGTGCCAGCAGCCAAGGCCTCAACTCCTACAATGAGCAGTTCTTC
TRBJ2-7,NA,TRBV10-1,few,CASPREGEYF,TGCGCCAGCCCCCGTGAGGGCGAGTACTTC
TRBJ1-5,NA,TRBV9,few,CASSVEAGVGQPQHF,TGTGCCAGCAGCGTAGAGGCAGGGGTTGGGCAGCCCCAGCATTTT
TRBJ1-5,NA,TRBV7-2,few,CARLDSNQPQHF,TGTGCCAGGTTAGATAGCAATCAGCCCCAGCATTTT
TRBJ1-1,TRBD1,TRBV19,NA,CASSPGTGGGLPMETEAFF,TGTGCCAGTAGTCCGGGGACAGGGGGCGGTCTTCCAATGGAAACTGAAGCTTTCTTT
TRBJ2-3,NA,TRBV9,NA,CASSVEQISDTQYF,TGTGCCAGCAGCGTAGAACAGATTTCAGATACGCAGTATTTT
TRBJ1-5,NA,TRBV4-1,few,CASSQGQINQPQHF,TGCGCCAGCAGCCAAGGACAGATCAATCAGCCCCAGCATTTT
TRBJ1-2,NA,TRBV6-1,NA,CASSDLGIPLGYGYTF,TGTGCCAGCAGTGATTTGGGGATCCCCCTGGGCTATGGCTACACCTTC
TRBJ1-6,TRBD1,TRBV30,NA,CAWSPRQGRRNSPLHF,TGTGCCTGGAGTCCCCGACAGGGTCGACGGAATTCACCCCTCCACTTT
TRBJ1-6,TRBD1,TRBV27,NA,CASTKPGTGNSPLHF,TGTGCCAGCACCAAACCCGGGACAGGGAATTCACCCCTCCACTTT
TRBJ1-2,NA,TRBV6-1,NA,CASSEGESYGYTF,TGTGCCAGCAGTGAGGGGGAAAGCTATGGCTACACCTTC
TRBJ1-2,NA,TRBV11-2,NA,CASSFWEGGSYGYTF,TGTGCCAGCAGCTTCTGGGAAGGGGGTAGCTATGGCTACACCTTC
TRBJ1-1,NA,TRBV12-3/TRBV12-4,NA,CASTRTENTEAFF,TGTGCCAGCACCCGGACCGAGAACACTGAAGCTTTCTTT
TRBJ1-6,NA,TRBV10-3,NA,CAISEERRSSYNSPLHF,TGTGCCATCAGTGAGGAGAGACGGAGCTCCTATAATTCACCCCTCCACTTT
TRBJ1-1,NA,TRBV6-6,once,CASSNQGDEAFF,TGTGCCAGCAGCAACCAGGGAGATGAAGCTTTCTTT
TRBJ2-7,TRBD2,TRBV28,once,CASSLRLAGEYF,TGTGCCAGCAGTTTAAGACTAGCCGGGGAGTACTTC
TRBJ2-2,NA,TRBV9,once,CASRPPGVPNTGELFF,TGTGCCAGCCGGCCTCCTGGAGTGCCGAACACCGGGGAGCTGTTTTTT
TRBJ1-2,TRBD1,TRBV6-5,NA,CASRGTGPNGYTF,TGTGCCAGCAGAGGGACAGGCCCTAATGGCTACACCTTC
TRBJ1-1,NA,TRBV3-1/TRBV3-2,NA,CASSRNTEAFF,TGTGCCAGCAGCCGCAACACTGAAGCTTTCTTT
TRBJ2-3,NA,TRBV28,NA,CASNKQGGHADTQYF,TGTGCCAGCAACAAACAGGGTGGTCATGCAGATACGCAGTATTTT
TRBJ2-4,NA,TRBV4-1,NA,CASSLTAVGSVYIQYF,TGCGCCAGCAGTCTTACGGCGGTGGGAAGCGTTTACATTCAGTACTTC